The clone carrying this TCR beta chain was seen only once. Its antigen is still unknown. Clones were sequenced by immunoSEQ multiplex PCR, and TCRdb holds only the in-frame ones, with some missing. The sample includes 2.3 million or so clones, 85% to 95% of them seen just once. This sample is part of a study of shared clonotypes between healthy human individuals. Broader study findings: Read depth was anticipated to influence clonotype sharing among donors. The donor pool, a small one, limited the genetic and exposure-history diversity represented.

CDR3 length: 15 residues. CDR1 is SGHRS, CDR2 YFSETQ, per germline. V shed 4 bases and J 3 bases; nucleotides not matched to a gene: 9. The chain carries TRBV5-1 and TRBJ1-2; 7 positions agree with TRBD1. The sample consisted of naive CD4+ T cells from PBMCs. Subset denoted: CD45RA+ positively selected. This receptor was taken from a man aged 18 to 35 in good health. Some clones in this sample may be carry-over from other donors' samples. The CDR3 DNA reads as TGCGCCAGCAGCCTGGGTCTCGGGACAGACTATGGCTACACCTTC. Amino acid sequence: CASSLGLGTDYGYTF.